The TCR beta chain described here comes from a study of T cell responses to AZD1222 COVID-19 vaccine. Deletions cut 5 bases from V and 0 bases from J, with 11 bases between. The V gene's germline CDR1 is KGHSH and CDR2 LQKENI. The CDR3 has 15 amino acids. Comment on this clone: Its antigen remains unidentified.

Sequencing was performed with immunoSEQ multiplex PCR; in TCRdb, only in-frame clones are kept and a portion is missing. Here the sample spans around 91,000 clones, approximately 91% being singletons. Whole-study findings and limits: The repertoires were collected only after the peak T cell response. Nearly half of spike-specific TCRs reportedly go after variant regions that carry no mutations. Mostly white British, mostly female donors; authors suggested clonal diversity may be underestimated. An increase in Spike-specific TCR breadth and depth was observed after two AZD1222 doses.

The V call is TRBV18, the J call TRBJ1-5; possible D gene TRBD1, 5 bases. The sample consisted of peripheral blood, taken 28 days after the second AZD1222 dose. The clonotype comes from an adult who received the AZD1222 COVID-19 vaccine. CDR3 in DNA: TGTGCCAGCTCATCGGGACGGCCTAGCAATCAGCCCCAGCATTTT. It specifies CASSSGRPSNQPQHF.